Below are 18 T cell receptor beta chains sequenced from a single sample in a study of metastatic and nonmetastatic thyroid tumors. Ahead of thyroid surgery, no patient had received treatment of any kind. MiXCR re-clonotyped the PCR reads for TCRdb. The sample lists roughly 30,000 clones, less than 30% occurring once. Sequencing was performed on blood. The receptors stem from a female donor with papillary thyroid cancer or a benign thyroid nodule (not recorded which). Some clones in this sample may be carry-over from other donors' samples.

V is TRBV30 and J is TRBJ2-1; D may be TRBD2 (6 bases). The CDR3 covers 12 residues. Germline CDR1 GTSNPN, CDR2 SVGIG (reference sequence). With 5 bases removed from V and 4 bases from J, the gap between germline ends came to 9 bases. The CDR3 spells CAWVGGYNEQFF. The CDR3, as DNA: TGTGCCTGGGTAGGAGGGTACAATGAGCAGTTCTTC. The full variable domain, with the rest looked up from reference TRBV30 and TRBJ2-1, is SQTIHQWPATLVQPVGSPLSLECTVEGTSNPNLYWYRQAAGRGLQLLFYSVGIGQISSEVPQNLSASRPQDRQFILSSKKLLLSDSGFYLCAWVGGYNEQFFGPGTRLTVL.

Many counts were recorded for this clone. The rearrangement uses TRBV2 and TRBJ2-3; 10 bases are a match to TRBD2. CDR1 and CDR2 from the germline V gene are SNHLY and FYNNEI. J lost 3 bases, V lost 8 bases, and 8 bases had no gene match. The CDR3 runs to 15 residues. CDR3 protein: CASGLGLAATDTQYF. In nucleotides, the CDR3 is TGTGCCAGCGGGCTCGGACTAGCGGCTACAGATACGCAGTATTTT. The variable domain in full, completed from reference TRBV2 and TRBJ2-3, reads EPEVTQTPSHQVTQMGQEVILRCVPISNHLYFYWYRQILGQKVEFLVSFYNNEISEKSEIFDDQFSVERPDGSNFTLKIRSTKLEDSAMYFCASGLGLAATDTQYFGPGTRLTVL.

The chain employs TRBV20-1 and TRBJ2-7; D is ambiguous. The germline gives CDR1 DFQATT, CDR2 SNEGSKA (reference sequence). Trimming took off 6 bases at V and 3 bases at J, with 21 bases between the two ends. This CDR3 has 15 residues. The CDR3 reads CSAAVLDPTFYEQYF. The CDR3 nucleotides read TGCAGTGCCGCGGTTCTAGACCCCACCTTCTACGAGCAGTACTTC.

The J gene is TRBJ2-2, the V gene TRBV7-8; TRBD2 agrees at 7 bases. Unmatched junction bases numbered 8, after V lost 1 base and J lost 9 bases. From germline, CDR1 is SGHVS and CDR2 FQNEAQ. The CDR3 consists of 15 residues. The CDR3 protein is CASSLVGGETWELFF. The CDR3 region has the DNA TGTGCCAGCAGCTTAGTGGGGGGGGAGACCTGGGAGCTGTTTTTT.

The chain has TRBV19 and TRBJ2-7, with D perhaps TRBD2 (6 bases). The CDR3 length is 16 residues. Germline values: CDR1 LNHDA, CDR2 SQIVND (reference sequence). Trimming took off 6 bases at V and 3 bases at J, with 21 bases between the two ends. CDR3 nucleotides: TGTGCCAGTAGCAAAAGAGGAGACGGGAGAATCTACGAGCAGTACTTC. Protein: CASSKRGDGRIYEQYF.

In its sample, this clone is medium-sized. Other nucleotide sequences from this sample produce the same CDR3. The chain joins TRBV28 to TRBJ1-2; no firm D call. Between the trimmed V and J ends, which lost 8 bases and 7 bases, there was a span of 8 bases. The CDR3 has 10 residues. From germline, CDR1 is MDHEN and CDR2 SYDVKM. Written as DNA, the CDR3 is TGTGCCAGCGGCGTTCGTGGCTACACCTTC. Its translation: CASGVRGYTF.

By share, this clone counts as medium-sized. The gene calls are TRBV28 and TRBJ2-7, with TRBD1 matching over 9 bases. Germline V gene sequence: CDR1 MDHEN, CDR2 SYDVKM. J was trimmed by 2 bases and V by 6 bases; bases with no gene match: 5. The length of the CDR3 is 14 residues. The CDR3 DNA reads as TGTGCCAGCAGCCTCACAGGGGGCACCTACGAGCAGTACTTC. Protein: CASSLTGGTYEQYF.

As for this clone: One end of the junction varies from germline; a read error may be responsible. The rearrangement uses TRBV11-2 and TRBJ2-6; 7 bases align to TRBD1. Germline V gives CDR1 SGHAT, CDR2 FQNNGV. The CDR3 runs 18 residues. The CDR3 nucleotides read TGTGCCAGCAGCACAGCCCCTTACAGGGGAGCTGGTGCCAACCTCCTGACTTTC. Translating gives CASSTAPYRGAGANLLTF.

This clone has at least ten counts. The chain recombines TRBV2 with TRBJ1-5; 10 bases fit TRBD1. The junction had 5 bases not matched to a gene; V was cut back by 6 bases and J by 3 bases. The CDR3 totals 15 residues. CDR1 is SNHLY, CDR2 FYNNEI, per germline. CDR3 protein: CASRGDRGLNQPQHF. The CDR3, as DNA: TGTGCCAGCAGGGGGGACAGGGGCCTCAATCAGCCCCAGCATTTT.

The table lists this clone with many counts. The V and J genes are TRBV19 and TRBJ1-3, with 8 bases aligning to TRBD1. The length of the CDR3 is 15 residues. V was clipped by 6 bases and J by 2 bases; unmatched bases: 6. Germline CDR1 and CDR2: LNHDA and SQIVND (reference sequence). CDR3 residues: CASRTGEYPGNTIYF. The CDR3 nucleotides read TGTGCCAGTAGGACAGGGGAGTATCCTGGAAACACCATATATTTT. The full variable domain, with the rest looked up from reference TRBV19 and TRBJ1-3, is DGGITQSPKYLFRKEGQNVTLSCEQNLNHDAMYWYRQDPGQGLRLIYYSQIVNDFQKGDIAEGYSVSREKKESFPLTVTSAQKNPTAFYLCASRTGEYPGNTIYFGEGSWLTVV.

This clone was observed many times. The rearrangement links TRBV10-1 to TRBJ2-1; TRBD2 agrees at 10 bases. Trimming at V came to 6 bases and at J to 4 bases, leaving 9 bases not matched to a gene. The CDR3 extends over 16 amino acids. Germline V gene sequence: CDR1 WNHNN, CDR2 SYGVQD (reference sequence). The CDR3 loop reads CASSERTSGPYNEQFF. The CDR3 coding sequence is TGCGCCAGCAGCGAACGGACTAGCGGACCATACAATGAGCAGTTCTTC.

This clone has a handful of counts. At one end, the junction sequence differs from germline, possibly due to a read error. The DNA of the CDR3 is TGTGCCAGCAGTTTAGCCGGTACGTCCTATTGCTACACCTTC. Translating it yields CASSLAGTSYCYTF. This chain uses TRBV27 with TRBJ1-2; D call uncertain. Per germline, CDR1 MNHEY and CDR2 SMNVEV (reference sequence). This CDR3 is built from 14 residues.

CDR3: CSAGRHWEQYF. The CDR3 bases are TGCAGTGCCGGGAGACATTGGGAGCAGTACTTC. The chain links TRBV20-1 to TRBJ2-7, with D tentatively TRBD2 (6 bases). This CDR3 contains 11 residues. V was cut by 6 bases and J by 7 bases, with 13 bases left in between. Germline values: CDR1 DFQATT, CDR2 SNEGSKA (reference sequence).

This clone showed up many times. This chain connects TRBV27 to TRBJ2-5; 7 nucleotides line up with TRBD1. V trimming: 4 bases; J trimming: 5 bases; junction bases outside the gene matches: 7. Germline V gene data show CDR1 as MNHEY and CDR2 as SMNVEV (reference sequence). This CDR3 spans 14 amino acids. CDR3 region: CASSSQGTGETQYF. The CDR3 DNA is TGTGCCAGCAGTTCACAGGGGACCGGGGAGACCCAGTACTTC.

In its sample, this clone was seen many times. This chain links TRBV4-2 with TRBJ2-3, with TRBD2 identical over 10 bases. The CDR3 totals 16 residues. Unmatched junction bases numbered 1, after V lost 0 bases and J lost 1 base. Germline lookup yields CDR1 LGHNA and CDR2 YNFKEQ. The CDR3 loop is CASSQDLAGGTDTQYF. The CDR3 DNA reads as TGTGCCAGCAGCCAAGATCTAGCGGGAGGCACAGATACGCAGTATTTT.

This clone was seen at least ten times. Since a much larger clone is just one base distant, this may be a read error. The gene calls are TRBV6-1 and TRBJ2-7; TRBD1 matches at 7 bases. The ends lost 4 bases at V and 5 bases at J; junction bases unmatched: 8. CDR1 and CDR2 (germline): MNHNS, SASEGT. CDR3 length: 14 residues. The CDR3 DNA reads TGTGCCAGCAGTGGAGGGGCAGGGGGAAACGAGCAGTACTTC. Protein sequence: CASSGGAGGNEQYF.

The chain links TRBV7-9 to TRBJ2-2; no reliable D call. The CDR3 extends over 14 amino acids. V was trimmed by 9 bases and J by 0 bases, leaving 11 bases between them. The germline CDR1 and CDR2 sequences are SEHNR and FQNEAQ (reference sequence). The CDR3 loop reads CARGPPTNTGELFF. The DNA of the CDR3 is TGTGCCAGGGGCCCCCCTACGAACACCGGGGAGCTGTTTTTT.

This clone came up many times. The chain employs TRBV7-8 and TRBJ2-3; perhaps TRBD2 as D (6 bases). This CDR3 is 16 amino acids long. Germline CDR1 SGHVS, CDR2 FQNEAQ. Between the trimmed V and J ends, which lost 5 bases and 5 bases, there was a span of 20 bases. The CDR3, as DNA: TGTGCCAGCAGCGCCGAAGCGGGCTTGACGGGAGATACGCAGTATTTT. The encoded protein is CASSAEAGLTGDTQYF.